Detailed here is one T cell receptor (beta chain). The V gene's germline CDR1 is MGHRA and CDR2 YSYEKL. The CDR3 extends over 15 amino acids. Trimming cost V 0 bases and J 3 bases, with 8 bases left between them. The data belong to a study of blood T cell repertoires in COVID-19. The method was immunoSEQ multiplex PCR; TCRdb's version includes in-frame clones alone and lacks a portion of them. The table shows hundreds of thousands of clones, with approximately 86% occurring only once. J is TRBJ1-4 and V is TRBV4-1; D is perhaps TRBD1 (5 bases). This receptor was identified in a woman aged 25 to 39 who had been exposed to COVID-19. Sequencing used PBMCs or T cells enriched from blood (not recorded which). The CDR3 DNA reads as TGCGCCAGCAGCCAAGATGCAGGGTCTAATGAAAAACTGTTTTTT. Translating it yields CASSQDAGSNEKLFF.